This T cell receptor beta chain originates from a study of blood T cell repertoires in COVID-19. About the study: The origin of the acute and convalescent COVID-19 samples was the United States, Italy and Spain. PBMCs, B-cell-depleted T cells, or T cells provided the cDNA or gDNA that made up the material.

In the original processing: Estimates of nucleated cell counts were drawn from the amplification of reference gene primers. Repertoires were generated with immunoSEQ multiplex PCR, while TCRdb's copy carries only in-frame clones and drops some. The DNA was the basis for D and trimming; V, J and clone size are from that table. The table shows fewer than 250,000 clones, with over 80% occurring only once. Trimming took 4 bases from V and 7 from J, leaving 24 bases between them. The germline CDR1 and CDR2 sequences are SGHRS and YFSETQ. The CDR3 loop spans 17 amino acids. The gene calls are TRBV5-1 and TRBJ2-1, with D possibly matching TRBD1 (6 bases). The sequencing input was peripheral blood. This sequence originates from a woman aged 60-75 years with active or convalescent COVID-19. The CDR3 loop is CASSLRTAKGDVNEQFF. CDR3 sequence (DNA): TGCGCCAGCAGCCTCCGGACAGCAAAAGGGGATGTTAATGAGCAGTTCTTC.